The 15 T cell receptor beta chains reported below all come from one sample, sequenced in a study of T cells in Graves' hyperthyroidism and ophthalmopathy. From RNA transcripts, TCR beta CDR3 regions were amplified. First-round RT-PCR targeting the TCR CDR3 was performed with the HTBI primer set. TCRdb reprocessed the multiplex PCR reads via MiXCR and lists one record per CDR3 protein. The sample has approximately 300,000 distinct CDR3 sequences, approximately 16% seen once. The sample consisted of blood. These receptors came from a young man with Graves' hyperthyroidism.

In its sample, this clonotype was seen a few times. The chain recombines TRBV6-5 with TRBJ1-3, with D hard to call. Germline loops: CDR1 MNHEY, CDR2 SVGAGI. The CDR3 consists of 16 residues. V was cut by 0 bases and J by 0 bases, with 9 bases left in between. The CDR3 nucleotides read TGTGCCAGCAGTTACTCAACACGGGCCTCTGGAAACACCATATATTTT. As protein: CASSYSTRASGNTIYF.

This clonotype was counted many times. The chain joins TRBV7-8 to TRBJ2-7; 8 nucleotides agree with TRBD1. Germline V gives CDR1 SGHVS, CDR2 FQNEAQ. V shed 6 bases, J shed 5 bases, and the junction held 6 bases outside the gene matches. This CDR3 spans 13 amino acids. The CDR3: CASRLTGANEQYF. The CDR3 coding sequence is TGTGCCAGCAGACTGACAGGGGCGAACGAGCAGTACTTC.

This clonotype was observed many times. The rearrangement uses TRBV27 and TRBJ1-2; D gene unclear. Trimming took off 3 bases at V and 6 bases at J, with 11 bases between the two ends. This CDR3 comprises 13 residues. Germline lookup yields CDR1 MNHEY and CDR2 SMNVEV (reference sequence). The CDR3 loop reads CASSFIEGNGYTF. The CDR3 bases are TGTGCCAGCAGTTTCATTGAGGGTAATGGCTACACCTTC.

Only a few counts were recorded for this clonotype. J is TRBJ2-5 and V is TRBV3-1; D call uncertain. Germline values: CDR1 LGHDT, CDR2 YNNKEL (reference sequence). The CDR3 consists of 15 residues. The germline V and J ends were trimmed by 4 bases and 2 bases, with 14 bases remaining between them. CDR3 residues: CASSPGSPPQETQYF. CDR3 DNA sequence: TGTGCCAGCAGCCCAGGATCCCCTCCACAAGAGACCCAGTACTTC.

This clonotype appeared many times. V is TRBV6-1 and J is TRBJ1-2, with a tentative D call TRBD1 (6 bases). V lost 6 bases and J 2 bases, leaving 16 bases between the germline ends. The CDR3 contains 15 residues. Per germline, CDR1 MNHNS and CDR2 SASEGT. The CDR3 nucleotides read TGTGCCAGCAGCCAATACAGGGTTCGCAACTATGGCTACACCTTC. This translates into CASSQYRVRNYGYTF.

This clonotype was detected ten times or more. The rearrangement uses TRBV28 and TRBJ2-3; TRBD2 aligns across 8 bases. The CDR3 is 14 residues long. Germline values: CDR1 MDHEN, CDR2 SYDVKM. With V trimmed by 5 bases and J by 5 bases, 6 bases remained unmatched. The CDR3 nucleotides read TGTGCCAGCAGTATTAGCGGGAATAGAGATACGCAGTATTTT. As protein: CASSISGNRDTQYF.

The table lists this clonotype with many counts. This chain links TRBV6-1 with TRBJ1-4; unclear D gene. The CDR3 has 12 residues. V lost 6 bases and J lost 5, with 7 bases in between. Germline CDR1 MNHNS, CDR2 SASEGT. CDR3 sequence: CASRAENEKLFF. The CDR3 DNA reads TGTGCCAGCAGGGCAGAAAATGAAAAACTGTTTTTT.

This clonotype came up many times. V gene TRBV25-1 combines with J gene TRBJ2-1; TRBD2 agrees at 10 bases. The V gene end was trimmed by 4 bases and the J gene end by 3 bases; junction bases not matched to a gene: 9. Per the germline V gene, CDR1 is MGHDK and CDR2 is SYGVNS. CDR3 length: 17 residues. The CDR3: CASSALASGGHYNEQFF. The CDR3 DNA follows: TGTGCCAGCAGTGCCCTGGCTAGCGGGGGCCACTACAATGAGCAGTTCTTC.

Note on this clonotype: This could be a read error, since a much larger clone is one nucleotide away. The chain is built from TRBV11-3 and TRBJ2-3; no firm D call. V shed 0 bases and J shed 4 bases, with 14 bases lying between them. The CDR3 has 16 amino acids. Per the germline V gene, CDR1 is SGHNT and CDR2 is YENEEA. CDR3 DNA: TGTGCCAGCAGCTTAGAGTCATGGGGTTTGTCAGATACGCAGTATTTT. Translating gives CASSLESWGLSDTQYF.

This clonotype was seen a handful of times. This sequence joins TRBV15 and TRBJ2-1; D perhaps matches TRBD2 (6 bases). The CDR3 length is 13 residues. V dropped 0 bases and J dropped 10 bases, with 10 bases sitting between them. CDR1 and CDR2 from the germline V gene are LNHNV and YYDKDF (reference sequence). The CDR3 reads CATSRDLGGEQFF. The CDR3, as DNA: TGTGCCACCAGCAGAGATCTGGGGGGAGAGCAGTTCTTC.

This clonotype was recorded at least ten times. The chain employs TRBV7-9 and TRBJ1-1, with a possible D match to TRBD1 (5 bases). The CDR3 has 13 residues. Germline V gene sequence: CDR1 SEHNR, CDR2 FQNEAQ (reference sequence). V was cut by 2 bases and J by 6 bases, with 10 bases left in between. CDR3 loop: CASSLMQGAEAFF. The CDR3 DNA reads TGTGCCAGCAGCTTAATGCAGGGTGCTGAAGCTTTCTTT.

This clonotype was counted ten times or more. This chain joins TRBV20-1 and TRBJ2-1, with 9 bases identical to TRBD2. V gave up 8 bases and J gave up 5 bases; unmatched junction bases: 10. Germline CDR1 is DFQATT and CDR2 is SNEGSKA (reference sequence). The CDR3 runs 14 residues. CDR3 sequence reads: CSSPGLAGNNEQFF. As DNA, the CDR3 is TGCAGTTCTCCAGGGCTAGCGGGAAACAATGAGCAGTTCTTC.

This clonotype has more than one count but fewer than ten. The chain uses TRBV5-1 and TRBJ2-3, with 9 bases fitting TRBD2. Germline loops: CDR1 SGHRS, CDR2 YFSETQ. Germline trimming cut 4 bases from V and 2 bases from J; bases unmatched to any gene: 8. This CDR3 region has 16 residues. Here the CDR3 reads CASSPGASGNTDTQYF. DNA for the CDR3: TGCGCCAGCAGCCCGGGGGCTAGCGGGAACACAGATACGCAGTATTTT.

In its sample, this clonotype was seen many times. V and J are TRBV20-1 and TRBJ2-5; the D is unclear. This CDR3 region has 14 residues. Per germline, CDR1 DFQATT and CDR2 SNEGSKA (reference sequence). Trimming removed 6 bases at V and 1 base at J, with 15 bases between. The CDR3 DNA is TGCAGTGCAAACATCCCGGGCATCCAAGAGACCCAGTACTTC. Its protein product is CSANIPGIQETQYF.

This clonotype has a count of ten or more. The J gene is TRBJ1-3, the V gene TRBV28, with 7 bases identical to TRBD1. Germline CDR1 and CDR2: MDHEN and SYDVKM. With V trimmed by 8 bases and J by 4 bases, 8 bases remained unmatched. The length of the CDR3 is 14 residues. The CDR3 DNA reads as TGTGCCAGCCTCCGGGACAGAGAAGGAAACACCATATATTTT. Its protein is CASLRDREGNTIYF.